These 22 T cell receptor beta chains were sequenced from one sample in a study of blood T cell repertoires in COVID-19. Assay used: immunoSEQ multiplex PCR; TCRdb lists only in-frame clones, some missing. The table includes 80,000 to 100,000 clones, 80% detected once. The sequencing sample was made of peripheral blood. The receptors originated from a woman aged 70-85 years with acute or convalescent COVID-19.

This clone has just one count. This chain connects TRBV4-2 to TRBJ2-7; 7 nucleotides align to TRBD2. Unmatched junction bases numbered 9, after V lost 2 bases and J lost 5 bases. The length of the CDR3 is 15 residues. Germline V CDR1 and CDR2: LGHNA, YNFKEQ. CDR3 nucleotides: TGTGCCAGCAGCCAACGGGCTGGGGGGGTCGACGAGCAGTACTTC. This encodes CASSQRAGGVDEQYF.

This chain uses TRBV19 with TRBJ2-1, with D possibly matching TRBD1 (5 bases). This CDR3 contains 15 residues. V lost 1 base and J lost 4, with 11 bases in between. The V gene's germline CDR1 is LNHDA and CDR2 SQIVND (reference sequence). The CDR3 region has the DNA TGTGCCAGTAGTATAGGATACAGGTTATACAATGAGCAGTTCTTC. Its translation: CASSIGYRLYNEQFF. Full variable domain (rest looked up from reference TRBV19 and TRBJ2-1): DGGITQSPKYLFRKEGQNVTLSCEQNLNHDAMYWYRQDPGQGLRLIYYSQIVNDFQKGDIAEGYSVSREKKESFPLTVTSAQKNPTAFYLCASSIGYRLYNEQFFGPGTRLTVL.

CDR3 amino acids: CASRGEGGETQYF. CDR3 bases: TGTGCCAGCAGGGGGGAGGGGGGGGAGACCCAGTACTTC. The rearrangement joins TRBV12-3 or TRBV12-4 to TRBJ2-5; tentative D call: TRBD2 (7 bases). This CDR3 is 13 amino acids long. V dropped 6 bases and J dropped 5 bases, with 13 bases sitting between them.

The chain has TRBV30 and TRBJ2-7, with a possible D match to TRBD1 (6 bases). Germline CDR1 and CDR2: GTSNPN and SVGIG (reference sequence). The CDR3 consists of 12 residues. The germline V and J ends were trimmed by 0 bases and 6 bases, with 9 bases remaining between them. Here the CDR3 reads CAWSVPGVEQYF. The CDR3 coding sequence is TGTGCCTGGAGTGTACCAGGGGTCGAGCAGTACTTC.

This rearrangement joins TRBV5-1 to TRBJ2-7, with D possibly being TRBD2 (5 bases). Trimming cost V 0 bases and J 0 bases, with 10 bases left between them. CDR3 length: 15 amino acids. From germline, CDR1 is SGHRS and CDR2 YFSETQ. The CDR3 loop reads CASSLALGDSYEQYF. CDR3 DNA sequence: TGCGCCAGCAGCTTGGCCCTCGGGGACTCCTACGAGCAGTACTTC.

The chain has TRBV6-5 and TRBJ2-3; D is unclear. CDR1 and CDR2 (germline): MNHEY, SVGAGI. V dropped 2 bases and J dropped 6 bases, with 12 bases sitting between them. This CDR3 contains 14 residues. The CDR3 DNA is TGTGCCAGCAGTTACCCTGGGCCCCTGGATACGCAGTATTTT. Protein: CASSYPGPLDTQYF.

The chain links TRBV7-3 to TRBJ2-7, with D possibly being TRBD1 (6 bases). Trimming removed 5 bases at V and 10 bases at J, with 18 bases between. CDR1 and CDR2 from the germline V gene are SGHTA and FQGTGA. This CDR3 spans 13 amino acids. CDR3 in DNA: TGTGCCAGCAGCGAACAGGGTGGGCAGTTTCAGTACTTC. Its translation: CASSEQGGQFQYF. The variable domain in full, completed from reference TRBV7-3 and TRBJ2-7, reads GAGVSQTPSNKVTEKGKYVELRCDPISGHTALYWYRQSLGQGPEFLIYFQGTGAADDSGLPNDRFFAVRPEGSVSTLKIQRTERGDSAVYLCASSEQGGQFQYFGPGTRLTVT.

This rearrangement joins TRBV7-2 to TRBJ2-7, with 11 positions matching TRBD2. The CDR3 is 18 residues long. J was trimmed by 5 bases and V by 2 bases; bases with no gene match: 14. Germline loops: CDR1 SGHTA, CDR2 FQGNSA. DNA for the CDR3: TGTGCCAGCAGCTTACTCTTGTCCTTTAGCGGGGGGGCCAACGAGCAGTACTTC. Protein product: CASSLLLSFSGGANEQYF.

This clone was picked up a small number of times. The genes are TRBV6-5 and TRBJ1-2, with a tentative D call TRBD1 (6 bases). This CDR3 contains 12 residues. With 6 bases removed from V and 2 bases from J, the gap between germline ends came to 7 bases. Germline V CDR1 and CDR2: MNHEY, SVGAGI. The CDR3 sequence is CASRQGNYGYTF. The CDR3 bases are TGTGCCAGCAGGCAGGGGAACTATGGCTACACCTTC.

V usage is TRBV24-1 and J usage is TRBJ2-3; 14 bases align to TRBD2. The CDR3 loop spans 17 amino acids. V lost 4 bases and J lost 3; bases outside the gene matches: 5. CDR1 is KGHDR, CDR2 SFDVKD, per germline. The CDR3 DNA reads as TGTGCCACCAGTGACCCTGGGACTAGCGGGGGAACAGATACGCAGTATTTT. It translates to CATSDPGTSGGTDTQYF.

This clone has more than one count but fewer than ten. V and J are TRBV2 and TRBJ2-2; TRBD2 matches 13 bases. Germline V gene lookup returns CDR1 SNHLY and CDR2 FYNNEI. The CDR3 covers 18 residues. V gave up 4 bases and J gave up 0 bases; unmatched junction bases: 5. The CDR3 sequence is CASSVRTSGGANTGELFF. Here the CDR3 DNA reads TGTGCCAGCAGTGTTCGGACTAGCGGGGGCGCGAACACCGGGGAGCTGTTTTTT.

The gene calls are TRBV6-5 and TRBJ1-2; 9 bases fit TRBD1. The CDR3 totals 13 residues. Per the germline V gene, CDR1 is MNHEY and CDR2 is SVGAGI. Trimming removed 6 bases from V and 2 bases from J; junction bases left unmatched: 1. This chain's CDR3 is CASRGQGNYGYTF. The CDR3 nucleotides are TGTGCCAGCAGAGGACAGGGGAACTATGGCTACACCTTC.

The rearrangement links TRBV7-8 to TRBJ2-1; the D gene is possibly TRBD1 (6 bases). The CDR3 contains 15 residues. The germline V gene encodes CDR1 SGHVS and CDR2 FQNEAQ. V gave up 5 bases and J gave up 4 bases, with 15 bases separating them. This chain's CDR3 is CASSTGQSLYNEQFF. CDR3 DNA: TGTGCCAGCAGCACCGGACAGTCTCTATACAATGAGCAGTTCTTC.

This clone was recorded a few times. This chain joins TRBV12-3 or TRBV12-4 and TRBJ2-1, with 9 bases identical to TRBD2. The CDR3 runs to 11 residues. Germline trimming cut 8 bases from V and 9 bases from J; bases unmatched to any gene: 2. In nucleotides, the CDR3 is TGTGCCAGCCGGCGGGGGGGTGAGCAGTTCTTC. Its translation: CASRRGGEQFF.

The table lists this clone with a few counts. This sequence joins TRBV30 and TRBJ1-2, with a weak D call TRBD1 (5 bases). Trimming pared 2 bases from V and 6 bases from J, leaving 13 bases between. Looked up from germline, CDR1 is GTSNPN and CDR2 is SVGIG (reference sequence). CDR3 length equals 13 residues. CDR3 sequence (DNA): TGTGCCTGGAGTCGGGGGTGGGGTGATGGCTACACCTTC. It yields the protein CAWSRGWGDGYTF.

The V gene is TRBV20-1, the J gene TRBJ2-1, with 9 bases identical to TRBD2. Germline V gene sequence: CDR1 DFQATT, CDR2 SNEGSKA (reference sequence). Unmatched junction bases numbered 20, after V lost 5 bases and J lost 6 bases. The length of the CDR3 is 18 residues. The CDR3 loop reads CSACDYRATCGGANEQFF. CDR3 coding DNA: TGCAGTGCTTGTGATTATAGGGCAACTTGCGGGGGGGCCAATGAGCAGTTCTTC.

V gene TRBV5-6 combines with J gene TRBJ1-6; TRBD1 aligns across 8 bases. The germline V gene has CDR1 SGHDT and CDR2 YYEEEE. CDR3 size: 14 residues. V was clipped by 4 bases and J by 7 bases; unmatched bases: 4. CDR3 bases: TGTGCCAGCAGCCCCCCAGGGGGCAATTCACCCCTCCACTTT. It translates to CASSPPGGNSPLHF.

This chain joins TRBV28 and TRBJ1-1; D gene unclear. Germline-derived CDR1 and CDR2 are MDHEN and SYDVKM. CDR3 size: 13 residues. Trimming took 4 bases from V and 0 from J, leaving 6 bases between them. DNA for the CDR3: TGTGCCAGCAGTTCCCCAATGAACACTGAAGCTTTCTTT. Translation gives CASSSPMNTEAFF.

This chain uses TRBV28 with TRBJ1-3; 7 bases line up with TRBD1. Germline V gene sequence: CDR1 MDHEN, CDR2 SYDVKM. CDR3 length equals 16 residues. The V segment lost 6 bases and the J segment 3 bases; nucleotides outside the gene matches: 11. CDR3 amino acids: CASSPGQMSFGNTIYF. CDR3 coding DNA: TGTGCCAGCAGCCCGGGACAGATGAGCTTTGGAAACACCATATATTTT.

This clone was recorded once. The chain combines TRBV25-1 with TRBJ2-4; D gene ambiguous. Germline loops: CDR1 MGHDK, CDR2 SYGVNS. Trimming took off 5 bases at V and 12 bases at J, with 23 bases between the two ends. The CDR3 length is 15 residues. The CDR3 DNA follows: TGTGCCAGCAGTCCCTCGGAAGGCCCAAGGTCTAGTCAGTACTTC. Protein product: CASSPSEGPRSSQYF.

The rearrangement joins TRBV28 to TRBJ1-1; D not resolved. Germline assignment: CDR1 MDHEN and CDR2 SYDVKM. The CDR3 contains 13 residues. V lost 7 bases, J lost 3 bases, and 12 bases lay in between. The CDR3 sequence is CASTRGGYTEAFF. The CDR3 coding sequence is TGTGCCAGCACCCGAGGCGGATACACTGAAGCTTTCTTT.

The gene calls are TRBV5-4 and TRBJ1-2, with D perhaps TRBD1 (5 bases). With 4 bases removed from V and 7 bases from J, the gap between germline ends came to 23 bases. The CDR3 contains 16 residues. Germline CDR1 SGHNT, CDR2 YYREEE (reference sequence). CDR3 in amino acids: CASSRGPDTSVGGYTF. CDR3 nucleotides: TGTGCCAGCAGCCGCGGCCCGGACACCTCCGTGGGTGGCTACACCTTC.